This T cell receptor beta chain appears in the sequencing data of a study of CXCR3-negative and CXCR3-positive naive CD8 T cells. Overall study findings and caveats: In CXCR3-positive naive cells, the TRB CDR3s were more hydrophobic than in CXCR3-negative naive cells.

Details on this clonotype: Its specificity is unknown.

Libraries were UMI-labeled 5' RACE TRB cDNA. TCRdb reworked the 5' RACE reads into one entry per CDR3 protein, no DNA. This repertoire includes 55,000 to 75,000 distinct CDR3 sequences. Naive CD8+ T cells showed CD45RO-CCR7+CD27+CD95-. Germline values: CDR1 SNHLY, CDR2 FYNNEI. The CDR3 sequence is 14 residues long. The rearrangement joins TRBV2 to TRBJ1-5; the D gene TCRdb calls, TRBD1, cannot be checked with no DNA. The sequence came from a human donor in good health. Some clones in this sample may be carry-over from other donors' samples. The sample consisted of naive CXCR3+ CD8+ T cells from blood. Subset of the sample: CD45RO-CCR7+CD27+CD95- naive CD8+ T cells expressing CXCR3 (TNR3+). The CDR3 loop reads CASSGGGGNQPQHF.